A single TCR beta chain is shown here with its context. Its antigen is undetermined. This sample is part of a study of T cell responses to AZD1222 COVID-19 vaccine. General study points: Following two doses of AZD1222, Spike-specific TCR breadth and depth rose. All repertoire sampling was performed exclusively after the peak T cell response.

The CDR3 has 15 amino acids. CDR1 is SGHTA and CDR2 is FQGTGA in the germline V gene. V dropped 4 bases and J dropped 8; count of bases not matched to a gene: 8. This table comes from immunoSEQ multiplex PCR, and its TCRdb copy is limited to in-frame clones, with some not included. Of approximately 190,000 clones listed, more than 90% are singletons. This clonotype was obtained from an adult who received the MenACWY meningococcal vaccine as a control. The sample here was peripheral blood, taken 28 days after the second dose of the MenACWY control vaccine. This rearrangement joins TRBV7-3 to TRBJ2-1, with TRBD2 matching 10 bases. The DNA for the CDR3 is TGTGCCAGCAGCTCCGGGACTAGCGTTCGCGATGAGCAGTTCTTC. This codes for CASSSGTSVRDEQFF.